Listed below are T cell receptor beta chains from one sample, sequenced in a study of cytomegalovirus exposure and HLA in healthy donors. The table came from immunoSEQ multiplex PCR; TCRdb's copy has only in-frame clones and leaves some out. The sample records 120,000 or so clones, approximately 72% being singletons. The sample taken for sequencing was PBMCs. The source of these receptors is a woman in her forties or fifties in good health and CMV-seropositive. Each CDR3 is given with its conserved first and last residue. Fields, in order: V gene, clone size, J gene, D gene, CDR3 protein, CDR3 DNA. A D gene is named only where the DNA matches it firmly. Expanded clones get a size class; other rows say once, few or many, or leave the size out.

V gene: TRBV5-1; clone size: NA; J gene: TRBJ2-1; D gene: TRBD2; CDR3 protein: CASSLGLAGASYNEQFF; CDR3 DNA: TGCGCCAGCAGCTTGGGTCTAGCGGGGGCCTCCTACAATGAGCAGTTCTTC
V gene: TRBV5-1; clone size: NA; J gene: TRBJ2-2; D gene: TRBD1; CDR3 protein: CASSLHRGAGELFF; CDR3 DNA: TGCGCCAGCAGTCTCCACAGGGGAGCCGGGGAGCTGTTTTTT
V gene: TRBV5-1; clone size: NA; J gene: TRBJ2-7; D gene: TRBD1; CDR3 protein: CASSLTITGGEQYF; CDR3 DNA: TGCGCCAGCAGCTTGACCATAACAGGGGGCGAGCAGTACTTC
V gene: TRBV27; clone size: NA; J gene: TRBJ2-7; D gene: TRBD1; CDR3 protein: CASSFLPGQGACEQYF; CDR3 DNA: TGTGCCAGCAGTTTCCTACCGGGACAGGGGGCTTGCGAGCAGTACTTC
V gene: TRBV18; clone size: NA; J gene: TRBJ1-4; D gene: TRBD1; CDR3 protein: CASSPQGTGYEKLFF; CDR3 DNA: TGTGCCAGCTCACCACAGGGGACAGGGTATGAAAAACTGTTTTTT
V gene: TRBV30; clone size: NA; J gene: TRBJ2-5; D gene: NA; CDR3 protein: CAWSVTGGAGEQYF; CDR3 DNA: TGTGCCTGGAGTGTAACTGGGGGGGCTGGGGAGCAGTACTTC
V gene: TRBV2; clone size: few; J gene: TRBJ2-5; D gene: TRBD2; CDR3 protein: CASSATSGRAGETQYF; CDR3 DNA: TGTGCCAGCAGTGCGACTAGCGGGAGGGCCGGGGAGACCCAGTACTTC
V gene: TRBV19; clone size: few; J gene: TRBJ1-5; D gene: TRBD1; CDR3 protein: CASSIGTGNSNQPQHF; CDR3 DNA: TGTGCCAGTAGTATAGGGACAGGGAATAGCAATCAGCCCCAGCATTTT
V gene: TRBV5-1; clone size: NA; J gene: TRBJ2-3; D gene: NA; CDR3 protein: CASSLGLTPVTDTQYF; CDR3 DNA: TGCGCCAGCAGCTTGGGTCTCACCCCAGTCACAGATACGCAGTATTTT
V gene: TRBV7-2; clone size: NA; J gene: TRBJ2-7; D gene: TRBD2; CDR3 protein: CASSYSGRASEEQYF; CDR3 DNA: TGTGCCAGCAGCTATAGCGGGAGGGCCTCGGAAGAGCAGTACTTC
V gene: TRBV14; clone size: few; J gene: TRBJ2-7; D gene: NA; CDR3 protein: CASSQDGAGASYEQYF; CDR3 DNA: TGTGCCAGCAGCCAAGATGGGGCGGGGGCCTCCTACGAGCAGTACTTC
V gene: TRBV5-1; clone size: once; J gene: TRBJ2-1; D gene: TRBD1; CDR3 protein: CASSFRTGNSISYNEQFF; CDR3 DNA: TGCGCCAGCAGCTTCCGGACAGGGAACTCGATCTCCTACAATGAGCAGTTCTTC
V gene: TRBV5-6; clone size: few; J gene: TRBJ1-6; D gene: NA; CDR3 protein: CASSHRQILSPLHF; CDR3 DNA: TGTGCCAGCAGCCATCGACAGATACTTTCACCCCTCCACTTT
V gene: TRBV6-1; clone size: NA; J gene: TRBJ1-1; D gene: NA; CDR3 protein: CASTRQGLTSEAFF; CDR3 DNA: TGTGCTAGCACCCGTCAGGGGCTCACTAGTGAAGCTTTCTTT
V gene: TRBV5-6; clone size: NA; J gene: TRBJ2-3; D gene: NA; CDR3 protein: CASSLGVPDTQYF; CDR3 DNA: TGTGCCAGCAGCTTAGGGGTCCCAGATACGCAGTATTTT
V gene: TRBV18; clone size: NA; J gene: TRBJ1-3; D gene: TRBD1; CDR3 protein: CASSPTGLGNTIYF; CDR3 DNA: TGTGCCAGCTCCCCGACAGGGCTCGGAAACACCATATATTTT
V gene: TRBV19; clone size: NA; J gene: TRBJ1-1; D gene: NA; CDR3 protein: CASRNPGVRTEAFF; CDR3 DNA: TGTGCCAGTAGAAATCCGGGGGTACGGACTGAAGCTTTCTTT
V gene: TRBV7-9; clone size: NA; J gene: TRBJ2-2; D gene: TRBD1; CDR3 protein: CASSLADRGLVGELFF; CDR3 DNA: TGTGCCAGCAGCTTAGCTGACAGGGGGCTTGTCGGGGAGCTGTTTTTT
V gene: TRBV6-1; clone size: NA; J gene: TRBJ1-4; D gene: NA; CDR3 protein: CASNRSPNEKLFF; CDR3 DNA: TGTGCCAGCAATAGGAGCCCCAATGAAAAACTGTTTTTT
V gene: TRBV7-3; clone size: NA; J gene: TRBJ1-2; D gene: TRBD1; CDR3 protein: CASSSTGVGGYTF; CDR3 DNA: TGTGCCAGCAGCTCCACAGGGGTGGGTGGCTACACCTTC
V gene: TRBV6-5; clone size: NA; J gene: TRBJ1-2; D gene: NA; CDR3 protein: CASSYRGTYGYTF; CDR3 DNA: TGTGCCAGCAGTTACAGGGGGACCTATGGCTACACCTTC
V gene: TRBV6-4; clone size: NA; J gene: TRBJ2-1; D gene: NA; CDR3 protein: CASSDSVTAPTEQFF; CDR3 DNA: TGTGCCAGCAGTGACTCGGTGACAGCACCCACCGAGCAGTTCTTC
V gene: TRBV4-2; clone size: NA; J gene: TRBJ1-4; D gene: NA; CDR3 protein: CASSLTGSHEKLFF; CDR3 DNA: TGTGCCAGCAGCCTAACAGGGAGCCATGAAAAACTGTTTTTT
V gene: TRBV27; clone size: NA; J gene: TRBJ1-1; D gene: NA; CDR3 protein: CASSLQGTTEAFF; CDR3 DNA: TGTGCCAGCAGTTTACAGGGGACCACTGAAGCTTTCTTT
V gene: TRBV14; clone size: NA; J gene: TRBJ2-5; D gene: TRBD2; CDR3 protein: CASSQGVASGNQETQYF; CDR3 DNA: TGTGCCAGCAGCCAAGGGGTGGCTAGCGGAAATCAAGAGACCCAGTACTTC
V gene: TRBV30; clone size: NA; J gene: TRBJ2-3; D gene: NA; CDR3 protein: CAWSKGGLTDTQYF; CDR3 DNA: TGTGCCTGGAGTAAGGGGGGGCTTACAGATACGCAGTATTTT
V gene: TRBV19; clone size: NA; J gene: TRBJ2-5; D gene: TRBD2; CDR3 protein: CASRASGGSRETQYF; CDR3 DNA: TGTGCCAGTCGGGCTAGCGGGGGGTCGAGGGAGACCCAGTACTTC
V gene: TRBV10-3; clone size: NA; J gene: TRBJ2-7; D gene: NA; CDR3 protein: CAISGRFIGKGYEQYF; CDR3 DNA: TGTGCCATCAGTGGACGCTTTATCGGGAAGGGCTACGAGCAGTACTTC
V gene: TRBV7-3; clone size: NA; J gene: TRBJ1-6; D gene: NA; CDR3 protein: CASSPGGADNSPLHF; CDR3 DNA: TGTGCCAGCAGCCCCGGAGGGGCCGATAATTCACCCCTCCACTTT
V gene: TRBV9; clone size: few; J gene: TRBJ1-1; D gene: NA; CDR3 protein: CASSPIPGNTEAFF; CDR3 DNA: TGTGCCAGCAGCCCCATCCCGGGGAACACTGAAGCTTTCTTT
V gene: TRBV30; clone size: NA; J gene: TRBJ2-1; D gene: NA; CDR3 protein: CAWSGQEEQFF; CDR3 DNA: TGTGCCTGGAGTGGACAGGAGGAGCAGTTCTTC
V gene: TRBV2; clone size: NA; J gene: TRBJ1-6; D gene: NA; CDR3 protein: CASSVGGGGRFGSPLHF; CDR3 DNA: TGTGCCAGCAGTGTGGGCGGTGGAGGGAGATTCGGTTCACCCCTCCACTTT
V gene: TRBV9; clone size: NA; J gene: TRBJ1-1; D gene: NA; CDR3 protein: CASSLHRANTEAFF; CDR3 DNA: TGTGCCAGCAGCTTACACAGGGCCAACACTGAAGCTTTCTTT
V gene: TRBV4-1; clone size: NA; J gene: TRBJ2-3; D gene: NA; CDR3 protein: CASSQDPGDTQYF; CDR3 DNA: TGCGCCAGCAGCCAAGATCCGGGTGATACGCAGTATTTT
V gene: TRBV4-1; clone size: NA; J gene: TRBJ2-2; D gene: NA; CDR3 protein: CASSQGGGTGELFF; CDR3 DNA: TGCGCCAGCAGCCAAGGGGGAGGCACCGGGGAGCTGTTTTTT
V gene: TRBV21-1; clone size: once; J gene: TRBJ1-2; D gene: NA; CDR3 protein: CASSSRDSPYGYTF; CDR3 DNA: TGTGCCAGCAGCTCCCGGGACTCACCCTATGGCTACACCTTC
V gene: TRBV30; clone size: NA; J gene: TRBJ1-2; D gene: TRBD1; CDR3 protein: CASGRGLMDGYTF; CDR3 DNA: TGTGCCTCGGGCAGGGGGCTGATGGATGGCTACACCTTC
V gene: TRBV28; clone size: NA; J gene: TRBJ2-7; D gene: TRBD1; CDR3 protein: CASSFEGRDSSYEQYF; CDR3 DNA: TGTGCCAGCAGTTTTGAGGGACGGGACAGCTCCTACGAGCAGTACTTC
V gene: TRBV27; clone size: NA; J gene: TRBJ2-3; D gene: TRBD2; CDR3 protein: CASSPLVRAGGPSTDTQYF; CDR3 DNA: TGTGCCAGCAGCCCCCTCGTACGTGCGGGGGGGCCGAGCACAGATACGCAGTATTTT
V gene: TRBV5-6; clone size: NA; J gene: TRBJ2-1; D gene: TRBD1; CDR3 protein: CASSSDRGNSYNEQFF; CDR3 DNA: TGTGCCAGCAGTTCCGACAGGGGGAATTCCTACAATGAGCAGTTCTTC
V gene: TRBV30; clone size: NA; J gene: TRBJ2-3; D gene: NA; CDR3 protein: CASTTGHTDTQYF; CDR3 DNA: TGTGCCTCGACGACAGGTCACACAGATACGCAGTATTTT
V gene: TRBV5-4; clone size: NA; J gene: TRBJ2-1; D gene: TRBD2; CDR3 protein: CASSLASGGFHNEQFF; CDR3 DNA: TGTGCCAGCAGCTTAGCTAGCGGGGGGTTCCACAATGAGCAGTTCTTC
V gene: TRBV7-2; clone size: NA; J gene: TRBJ2-2; D gene: NA; CDR3 protein: CASSLGSRGRGTGELFF; CDR3 DNA: TGTGCCAGCAGCTTAGGTTCGCGGGGGCGGGGCACCGGGGAGCTGTTTTTT
V gene: TRBV18; clone size: once; J gene: TRBJ1-5; D gene: TRBD1; CDR3 protein: CASSPTGVNQPQHF; CDR3 DNA: TGTGCCAGCTCACCTACAGGGGTAAATCAGCCCCAGCATTTT
V gene: TRBV6-1; clone size: NA; J gene: TRBJ1-3; D gene: NA; CDR3 protein: CASSDGNSGNTIYF; CDR3 DNA: TGTGCCAGCAGTGATGGTAACTCCGGAAACACCATATATTTT
V gene: TRBV27; clone size: few; J gene: TRBJ1-5; D gene: TRBD1; CDR3 protein: CATAPGQAGNQPQHF; CDR3 DNA: TGTGCCACCGCACCGGGACAGGCTGGGAATCAGCCCCAGCATTTT
V gene: TRBV11-2; clone size: NA; J gene: TRBJ2-7; D gene: TRBD2; CDR3 protein: CASSSGLAGTEQYF; CDR3 DNA: TGTGCCAGCAGCTCGGGACTAGCGGGAACCGAGCAGTACTTC